This paragraph covers one T cell receptor (beta chain) sequence. Its antigen remains unidentified. Time point specified: recipient sample about 28 days before transplant, after cytoreduction. This record belongs to a study of T cell clonotyping in hematopoietic cell transplantation. General study results and limits: Cells were unsorted, so CD4 and CD8 contributions were not separated.

The data were produced by immunoSEQ multiplex PCR, yet TCRdb's version contains in-frame clones alone and is incomplete. The sample includes about 76,000 clones, 90% to 96% of them seen just once. The CDR3 is 13 amino acids. V was clipped by 2 bases and J by 5 bases, with 9 bases between them. Germline V gene lookup returns CDR1 MNHNS and CDR2 SASEGT. The sequence came from a woman aged 50 to 60 with acute myeloid leukemia. Some clones in this sample may be carry-over from other donors' samples. This chain joins TRBV6-1 and TRBJ1-2; weak D call: TRBD1 (6 bases). Source: peripheral blood mononuclear cells, taken before stem cell transplant. The CDR3 coding sequence is TGTGCCAGCAGTGAACGACAGGTATATGGCTACACCTTC. Its translation is CASSERQVYGYTF.